This TCR beta chain was sequenced for a study of OX40 agonist ivuxolimab in advanced cancers. Assay used: immunoSEQ multiplex PCR; TCRdb lists only in-frame clones, some missing. This sample has 55,000 to 60,000 clones; around nine tenths occur once, and the top ten carry around 3.2%. The V end was cut by 1 base, the J end by 5 bases, with 2 bases between. This CDR3 comprises 11 residues. Germline lookup yields CDR1 MNHEY and CDR2 SVGAGI. The receptor was derived from an adult with an advanced solid tumor such as melanoma, head and neck, liver or kidney cancer. The gene calls are TRBV6-5 and TRBJ2-5; unclear D gene. The sequences come from CD4+ or CD8+ T cells sorted from blood, collected in a trial of the OX40 agonist ivuxolimab. The CDR3 protein is CASSYWETQYF. The DNA for the CDR3 is TGTGCCAGCAGTTACTGGGAGACCCAGTACTTC.